The 28 T cell receptor beta chains reported below all come from one sample, sequenced in a study of T-cell reconstitution after alpha-beta-depleted transplantation in children. As it was prepared, the TCRbeta library received unique molecular identifiers. TCRdb re-called the PCR reads through MiXCR, storing one row per CDR3 protein. The table has roughly 100,000 distinct CDR3 sequences, roughly 8% seen once; the top ten hold 5.5% to 8%. The sample was PBMCs from the stem cell graft donor, taken from the stem cell graft. These receptor sequences come from a human donor who donated a stem cell graft to a child with congenital amegakaryocytic thrombocytopenia.

This clonotype has at least ten counts. This chain connects TRBV10-2 to TRBJ2-2; 11 positions agree with TRBD2. The ends lost 4 bases at V and 2 bases at J; junction bases unmatched: 6. This CDR3 comprises 17 residues. Per the germline V gene, CDR1 is WSHSY and CDR2 is SAAADI. As DNA, the CDR3 is TGCGCCAGCAGTGTAATAGCGGGGGGGGGAAACACCGGGGAGCTGTTTTTT. Protein product: CASSVIAGGGNTGELFF.

This clonotype showed up many times. The rearrangement uses TRBV28 and TRBJ2-1, with D possibly being TRBD1 (5 bases). V lost 2 bases and J lost 4, with 12 bases in between. CDR1 is MDHEN, CDR2 SYDVKM, per germline. This CDR3 is 15 amino acids long. The CDR3 here is CASSLAGHPYNEQFF. CDR3 DNA: TGTGCCAGCAGTTTAGCAGGACACCCATACAATGAGCAGTTCTTC.

V is TRBV20-1 and J is TRBJ1-5; perhaps TRBD1 as D (5 bases). The CDR3 runs to 17 residues. The V gene's germline CDR1 is DFQATT and CDR2 SNEGSKA (reference sequence). Trimming took off 5 bases at V and 0 bases at J, with 20 bases between the two ends. The CDR3 reads CSALGKGWGYSNQPQHF. The CDR3 region has the DNA TGCAGTGCTTTAGGGAAGGGTTGGGGGTATAGCAATCAGCCCCAGCATTTT.

This clonotype showed up many times. The chain carries TRBV7-9 and TRBJ1-2; D unresolved. The germline V and J ends were trimmed by 5 bases and 10 bases, with 11 bases remaining between them. The CDR3 sequence is 11 residues long. Looked up from germline, CDR1 is SEHNR and CDR2 is FQNEAQ (reference sequence). CDR3 sequence (DNA): TGTGCCAGCAGCCCATTAGAGACCTACACCTTC. As protein: CASSPLETYTF.

In its sample, this clonotype was seen a few times. Since a much larger clone is just one base distant, this may be a read error. The chain links TRBV15 to TRBJ2-4; D assignment may be TRBD1 or TRBD2 (5 bases each). The CDR3 contains 15 residues. The germline CDR1 and CDR2 sequences are LNHNV and YYDKDF (reference sequence). CDR3 bases: TGTGCCACCAGCAGAGATAGAGGGGCAGGGAACAGTCAGTACTTC. This encodes CATSRDRGAGNSQYF.

For this clonotype: Being one base from a much bigger clone, this may be a read error. This chain uses TRBV5-1 with TRBJ2-5; unclear D gene. Germline values: CDR1 SGHRS, CDR2 YFSETQ. Trimming stripped 0 bases from V and 3 bases from J, with 12 bases between. The CDR3 runs to 15 residues. CDR3 amino acids: CASSLETVSKETQYF. In nucleotides, the CDR3 is TGCGCCAGCAGCTTGGAAACAGTCAGCAAAGAGACCCAGTACTTC. The full variable domain, rest sourced from reference TRBV5-1 and TRBJ2-5, is KAGVTQTPRYLIKTRGQQVTLSCSPISGHRSVSWYQQTPGQGLQFLFEYFSETQRNKGNFPGRFSGRQFSNSRSEMNVSTLELGDSALYLCASSLETVSKETQYFGPGTRLLVL.

This clonotype was detected many times. This chain connects TRBV20-1 to TRBJ1-4; 7 nucleotides agree with TRBD1. With V trimmed by 6 bases and J by 8 bases, 9 bases remained unmatched. The CDR3 spans 13 residues. The germline V gene has CDR1 DFQATT and CDR2 SNEGSKA (reference sequence). CDR3 nucleotide sequence: TGCAGTGCCCTTACAGGGGCCGAAGAAAAACTGTTTTTT. Its translation is CSALTGAEEKLFF.

This chain uses TRBV29-1 with TRBJ2-7, with TRBD1 identical over 7 bases. With V trimmed by 6 bases and J by 2 bases, 1 base remained unmatched. The CDR3 loop spans 11 amino acids. Germline CDR1 and CDR2: SQVTM and ANQGSEA. The CDR3 protein is CSVGQTYEQYF. The DNA of the CDR3 is TGCAGCGTGGGACAGACCTACGAGCAGTACTTC.

This clonotype was picked up many times. The chain couples TRBV6-5 to TRBJ2-5, with D possibly TRBD1 on 6 matching bases. The germline gives CDR1 MNHEY, CDR2 SVGAGI. Trimming removed 0 bases at V and 4 bases at J, with 12 bases between. This CDR3 has 15 residues. CDR3 nucleotides: TGTGCCAGCAGTTACTCAAACGGCAGGGGAGAGACCCAGTACTTC. Translation gives CASSYSNGRGETQYF.

This clonotype was found many times. V usage is TRBV12-3 or TRBV12-4 and J usage is TRBJ2-1, with 8 bases aligning to TRBD1. CDR3 length: 16 residues. V was clipped by 7 bases and J by 2 bases; unmatched bases: 10. CDR3 nucleotides: TGTGCCAGCAATCCCGGACAGGGAGAGACCTACAATGAGCAGTTCTTC. It translates to CASNPGQGETYNEQFF.

At least ten counts were recorded for this clonotype. This chain joins TRBV13 and TRBJ2-7, with a weak D call TRBD1 (6 bases). From germline, CDR1 is PRHDT and CDR2 FYEKMQ (reference sequence). Deletions cut 5 bases from V and 7 bases from J, with 12 bases between. CDR3 size: 12 residues. CDR3 DNA: TGTGCCAGCAGCCAGTCGAGGGGGGAGCAGTACTTC. It encodes CASSQSRGEQYF.

This clonotype was observed at least ten times. The chain employs TRBV7-9 and TRBJ2-7, with no clear D. V gave up 4 bases and J gave up 6 bases, with 19 bases separating them. Germline V gives CDR1 SEHNR, CDR2 FQNEAQ (reference sequence). The CDR3 runs to 15 residues. Written as DNA, the CDR3 is TGTGCCAGCAGCTCCCTCTTCGGTGGGTCCAGCGAGCAGTACTTC. As protein: CASSSLFGGSSEQYF. Complete variable domain (other parts from reference TRBV7-9 and TRBJ2-7): DTGVSQNPRHKITKRGQNVTFRCDPISEHNRLYWYRQTLGQGPEFLTYFQNEAQLEKSRLLSDRFSAERPKGSFSTLEIQRTEQGDSAMYLCASSSLFGGSSEQYFGPGTRLTVT.

This clonotype was counted ten times or more. The V call is TRBV3-1, the J call TRBJ1-2; D remains ambiguous. The CDR3 is 13 amino acids. Germline V lookup: CDR1 LGHDT, CDR2 YNNKEL (reference sequence). The V gene lost 1 base and the J gene lost 8 bases, with 11 bases spanning the gap. CDR3 bases: TGTGCCAGCAGCCAAGGGGGTTTTGGCGGCTACACCTTC. Its protein product is CASSQGGFGGYTF.

This clonotype was recorded many times. The J gene is TRBJ2-3, the V gene TRBV3-1; D might be TRBD1 or TRBD2, each matching 6 bases. The CDR3 contains 15 residues. V was trimmed by 7 bases and J by 3 bases, leaving 17 bases between them. Germline assignment: CDR1 LGHDT and CDR2 YNNKEL (reference sequence). CDR3 sequence reads: CASNAGGGLTDTQYF. The CDR3 nucleotides read TGTGCCAGCAATGCCGGAGGGGGTTTGACAGATACGCAGTATTTT.

In this sample, this clonotype turned up many times. V is TRBV20-1 and J is TRBJ2-7; 12 bases are a match to TRBD2. V trimming: 1 base; J trimming: 1 base; junction bases outside the gene matches: 2. The CDR3 totals 15 residues. The germline CDR1 and CDR2 sequences are DFQATT and SNEGSKA (reference sequence). CDR3 coding DNA: TGCAGTGCTAGAGGCACTAGCGGGGGGTCCTACGAGCAGTACTTC. The encoded protein is CSARGTSGGSYEQYF.

This clonotype was detected a few times. The genes are TRBV10-3 and TRBJ2-1; 8 positions agree with TRBD1. With 4 bases clipped from V and 9 bases from J, the junction kept 8 bases outside the gene matches. This CDR3 is built from 14 residues. Germline assignment: CDR1 ENHRY and CDR2 SYGVKD. As DNA, the CDR3 is TGTGCCATCAGTGGACAGGGGTCGGTGGGTGAGCAGTTCTTC. It is translated as CAISGQGSVGEQFF.

This clonotype was detected ten times or more. The chain has TRBV27 and TRBJ1-1; perhaps TRBD1 as D (5 bases). The V end lost 1 base, the J end lost 2 bases, and 8 bases lay between the germline ends. The V gene's germline CDR1 is MNHEY and CDR2 SMNVEV (reference sequence). This CDR3 contains 14 residues. The CDR3, as DNA: TGTGCCAGCAGTTTATACGACAGCAACACTGAAGCTTTCTTT. It translates to CASSLYDSNTEAFF.

This clonotype was detected ten times or more. The gene calls are TRBV28 and TRBJ1-1; 7 nucleotides agree with TRBD1. The CDR3 is made up of 15 amino acids. V lost 6 bases, J lost 2 bases, and 9 bases stayed unmatched. Germline-derived CDR1 and CDR2 are MDHEN and SYDVKM. The CDR3 sequence: CASRMTGYGNTEAFF. The CDR3 DNA sequence: TGTGCCAGCAGGATGACAGGGTACGGAAACACTGAAGCTTTCTTT.

In this sample, this clonotype turned up once. The chain employs TRBV11-2 and TRBJ2-1; D is ambiguous. CDR1 SGHAT and CDR2 FQNNGV come from the germline V gene. Trimming took off 6 bases at V and 8 bases at J, with 20 bases between the two ends. This CDR3 region has 15 residues. This chain's CDR3 is CASRSTARESDEQFF. CDR3 DNA sequence: TGTGCCAGCAGGTCCACAGCTAGAGAAAGCGATGAGCAGTTCTTC.

This clonotype was counted at least ten times. CDR3 coding DNA: TGTGCCAGCAGTCCCAACTACGAGCAGTACTTC. As protein: CASSPNYEQYF. The V and J genes are TRBV2 and TRBJ2-7, with D unresolved. V was pared by 5 bases and J by 3 bases, with 5 bases between. Germline V lookup: CDR1 SNHLY, CDR2 FYNNEI. The CDR3 contains 11 residues.

The sample holds many counts of this clonotype. This sequence joins TRBV20-1 and TRBJ1-5, with unresolved D. Germline V gene lookup returns CDR1 DFQATT and CDR2 SNEGSKA (reference sequence). V lost 0 bases and J 3 bases, leaving 21 bases between the germline ends. The CDR3 loop spans 18 amino acids. In DNA, the CDR3 is TGCAGTGCTAGAGATGTTCGCCAGCCCGTTGGTGACAATCAGCCCCAGCATTTT. Its translation: CSARDVRQPVGDNQPQHF.

Notes on this clonotype: Given a much more abundant clone one base away, this may be a read error. The rearrangement joins TRBV30 to TRBJ1-2, with a possible D match to TRBD1 (6 bases). The CDR3 has 12 residues. From germline, CDR1 is GTSNPN and CDR2 SVGIG (reference sequence). Trimming cost V 5 bases and J 12 bases, with 19 bases left between them. CDR3 protein: CAWGSPRGGHTF. Here the CDR3 DNA reads TGTGCCTGGGGTTCCCCCAGGGGAGGCCACACCTTC.

This clonotype was observed a single time. The rearrangement joins TRBV18 to TRBJ1-2; D gene unclear. CDR3 length: 14 amino acids. Trimming pared 3 bases from V and 5 bases from J, leaving 13 bases between. The germline V gene encodes CDR1 KGHSH and CDR2 LQKENI. The chain's CDR3 is CASSPGRSGYGYTF. The CDR3 coding sequence is TGTGCCAGCTCACCGGGGAGGTCCGGATATGGCTACACCTTC.

This clonotype was detected ten times or more. CDR3 bases: TGTGCCAGCACCTCCCCGGAGAGGACATTTGGCTACGAGCAGTACTTC. It is translated as CASTSPERTFGYEQYF. The V call is TRBV28, the J call TRBJ2-7, with D possibly matching TRBD1 (5 bases). Trimming shortened V by 7 bases and J by 3 bases, and 22 bases separated the two germline ends. CDR1 is MDHEN, CDR2 SYDVKM, per germline. The CDR3 extends over 16 amino acids. The full variable domain, with the rest looked up from reference TRBV28 and TRBJ2-7, is DVKVTQSSRYLVKRTGEKVFLECVQDMDHENMFWYRQDPGLGLRLIYFSYDVKMKEKGDIPEGYSVSREKKERFSLILESASTNQTSMYLCASTSPERTFGYEQYFGPGTRLTVT.

This clonotype was picked up many times. The genes are TRBV10-3 and TRBJ2-2; TRBD1 aligns across 9 bases. Per the germline V gene, CDR1 is ENHRY and CDR2 is SYGVKD. V dropped 3 bases and J dropped 1; count of bases not matched to a gene: 6. CDR3 length equals 17 residues. This CDR3 is CAISDGRGQGNTGELFF. The DNA for the CDR3 is TGTGCCATCAGTGACGGAAGGGGACAGGGGAACACCGGGGAGCTGTTTTTT.

This clonotype has more than one count but fewer than ten. The chain uses TRBV29-1 and TRBJ2-7, with 9 bases aligning to TRBD2. V trimming: 0 bases; J trimming: 7 bases; junction bases outside the gene matches: 7. Per germline, CDR1 SQVTM and CDR2 ANQGSEA. The CDR3 is made up of 14 amino acids. For the CDR3, the DNA is TGCAGCGTTGAAGATCGAGCGGGAGGAAGGGAGCAGTACTTC. This codes for CSVEDRAGGREQYF.

This clonotype was observed at least ten times. The gene calls are TRBV12-3 or TRBV12-4 and TRBJ2-1; D is ambiguous. This CDR3 is 13 amino acids long. The V gene lost 3 bases and the J gene lost 6 bases, with 9 bases spanning the gap. CDR3 sequence reads: CASSFSGSNEQFF. The CDR3 bases are TGTGCCAGCAGTTTTAGTGGCTCCAATGAGCAGTTCTTC.

The V gene is TRBV7-9, the J gene TRBJ1-4; D call uncertain. The CDR3 consists of 15 residues. Looked up from germline, CDR1 is SEHNR and CDR2 is FQNEAQ (reference sequence). The V end lost 4 bases, the J end lost 5 bases, and 14 bases lay between the germline ends. Here the CDR3 DNA reads TGTGCCAGCAGCTCTCCCCGGACCATAAATGAAAAACTGTTTTTT. It translates to CASSSPRTINEKLFF.